A single sample gave rise to the 8 T cell receptor beta chains below, sequenced in a study of shared clonotypes between healthy human individuals. Some clones are missing from TCRdb's copy, which holds only in-frame ones; the method was immunoSEQ multiplex PCR. The table lists around 940,000 clones, approximately 80% of them singletons. The sample was memory CD4+ T cells sorted from blood. Subset reported: CD45RA-negative fraction. The receptors stem from a young man in good health.

V is TRBV6-5 and J is TRBJ2-5; maybe TRBD1 (5 bases). The germline V gene encodes CDR1 MNHEY and CDR2 SVGAGI. The CDR3 is made up of 12 amino acids. Trimming pared 5 bases from V and 4 bases from J, leaving 8 bases between. CDR3 sequence (DNA): TGTGCCAGCAGTCTGGGGCGAGAGACCCAGTACTTC. It is translated as CASSLGRETQYF.

This clone was seen repeatedly, ten times or more. The chain employs TRBV4-1 and TRBJ2-7; D not resolved. CDR1 and CDR2 from the germline V gene are MGHRA and YSYEKL. This CDR3 spans 14 amino acids. Trimming removed 4 bases from V and 6 bases from J, with 16 bases in between. DNA for the CDR3: TGCGCCAGCAGCCCAGAGGTTAGACTGGGCGAGCAGTACTTC. This gives the protein CASSPEVRLGEQYF.

The rearrangement joins TRBV9 to TRBJ2-5, with 9 bases aligning to TRBD1. CDR1 and CDR2 from the germline V gene are SGDLS and YYNGEE. V trimming: 4 bases; J trimming: 3 bases; junction bases outside the gene matches: 7. The CDR3 sequence is 15 residues long. CDR3 in DNA: TGTGCCAGCAGCAAATTGGACAGGGGTGAAGAGACCCAGTACTTC. Amino acid sequence: CASSKLDRGEETQYF.

The J gene is TRBJ1-6, the V gene TRBV28; maybe TRBD1 (5 bases). The germline gives CDR1 MDHEN, CDR2 SYDVKM. Trimming shortened V by 6 bases and J by 8 bases, and 14 bases separated the two germline ends. The length of the CDR3 is 14 residues. CDR3 DNA: TGTGCCAGCAGACCGGCGGGGCGTGATTCACCCCTCCACTTT. This codes for CASRPAGRDSPLHF.

The chain joins TRBV30 to TRBJ1-5; D possibly corresponds to TRBD1 (5 bases). Germline CDR1 reads GTSNPN; CDR2 reads SVGIG (reference sequence). Trimming removed 0 bases at V and 2 bases at J, with 20 bases between. This CDR3 is 18 amino acids long. Here the CDR3 reads CAWSVRNRVPGGNQPQHF. CDR3 sequence (DNA): TGTGCCTGGAGTGTACGAAATAGGGTTCCGGGGGGCAATCAGCCCCAGCATTTT.

In regard to this clone: Given a far larger clone just one base away, this is likely a sequencing read error. The chain employs TRBV5-6 and TRBJ2-5; D is unresolved. The V end lost 4 bases, the J end lost 0 bases, and 16 bases lay between the germline ends. Germline assignment: CDR1 SGHDT and CDR2 YYEEEE. This CDR3 spans 16 amino acids. In DNA form, the CDR3 reads TGTGCCAGCAGCCCTAGGCGTGGCCTATACCAAGAGACCCAGTACTTC. Translating gives CASSPRRGLYQETQYF.

This clone occurred once. This chain links TRBV4-1 with TRBJ2-3, with D unresolved. Germline CDR1 and CDR2: MGHRA and YSYEKL. Trimming took off 1 base at V and 0 bases at J, with 8 bases between the two ends. This CDR3 has 15 residues. The CDR3 sequence is CASSQGPTSTDTQYF. The CDR3 DNA reads TGCGCCAGCAGCCAAGGACCGACTAGCACAGATACGCAGTATTTT.

This clone was observed a handful of times. The chain is built from TRBV28 and TRBJ2-1; D not certain. This CDR3 contains 15 residues. Per germline, CDR1 MDHEN and CDR2 SYDVKM. V was cut by 2 bases and J by 3 bases, with 11 bases left in between. CDR3 loop: CASSLVEQHYNEQFF. In DNA, the CDR3 is TGTGCCAGCAGTTTAGTAGAACAGCACTACAATGAGCAGTTCTTC.